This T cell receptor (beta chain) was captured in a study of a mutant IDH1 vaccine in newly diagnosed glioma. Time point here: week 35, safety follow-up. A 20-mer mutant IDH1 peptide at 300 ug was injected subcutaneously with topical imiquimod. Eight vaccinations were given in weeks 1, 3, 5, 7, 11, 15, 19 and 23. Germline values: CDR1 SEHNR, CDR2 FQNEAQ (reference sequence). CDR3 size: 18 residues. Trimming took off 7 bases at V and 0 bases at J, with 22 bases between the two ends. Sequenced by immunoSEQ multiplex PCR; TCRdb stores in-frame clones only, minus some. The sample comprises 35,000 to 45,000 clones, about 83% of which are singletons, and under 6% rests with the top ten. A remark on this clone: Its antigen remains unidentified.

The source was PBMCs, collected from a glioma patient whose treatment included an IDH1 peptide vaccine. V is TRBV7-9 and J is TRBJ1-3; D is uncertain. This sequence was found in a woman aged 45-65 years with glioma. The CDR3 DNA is TGTGCCAGCACCATCCAAGACTCGAGGCGCGCCTCTGGAAACACCATATATTTT. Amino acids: CASTIQDSRRASGNTIYF.